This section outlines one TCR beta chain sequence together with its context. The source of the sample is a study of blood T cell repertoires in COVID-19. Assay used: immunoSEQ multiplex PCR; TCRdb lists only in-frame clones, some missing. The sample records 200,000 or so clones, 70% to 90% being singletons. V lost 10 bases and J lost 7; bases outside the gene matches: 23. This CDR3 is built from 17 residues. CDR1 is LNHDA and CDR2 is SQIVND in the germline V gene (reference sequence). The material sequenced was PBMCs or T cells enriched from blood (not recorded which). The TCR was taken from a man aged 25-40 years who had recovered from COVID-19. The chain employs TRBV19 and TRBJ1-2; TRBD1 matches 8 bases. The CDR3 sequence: CATDPSPGTGALGGYTF. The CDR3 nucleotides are TGTGCCACTGACCCTTCCCCCGGGACAGGTGCTTTAGGTGGCTACACCTTC.